This T cell receptor beta chain was identified during a study of blood T cell repertoires in COVID-19. Study summary: Sources were T cells, B-cell-depleted T cells, or PBMCs; the material itself was cDNA or gDNA.

As originally analysed: Amplifying reference gene primers gave estimates of nucleated cell counts. Here immunoSEQ multiplex PCR was the method, and the copy in TCRdb shows in-frame clones only, minus some. V and J calls and clone size follow that table, whereas D and trimming were derived from the DNA. The data hold 250,000 to 400,000 clones, with around 90% observed a single time. CDR3 length equals 14 residues. Trimming cost V 2 bases and J 6 bases; bases outside gene matches: 6. Germline assignment: CDR1 ENHRY and CDR2 SYGVKD. The V and J genes are TRBV10-3 and TRBJ1-2; 7 bases are shared with TRBD1. The receptor was derived from a man in his fifties with active or convalescent COVID-19. Sequencing used peripheral blood. The chain's CDR3 is CAISETEGADGYTF. CDR3 bases: TGTGCCATCAGTGAGACGGAGGGGGCTGATGGCTACACCTTC.